This TCR beta chain was documented in a study of cytomegalovirus exposure and HLA in healthy donors. Primers included in the PCR were 60 Vbeta and 13 Jbeta primers. Assay used: immunoSEQ multiplex PCR; TCRdb lists only in-frame clones, some missing. The table has fewer than 150,000 clones, around four fifths seen once. Germline loops: CDR1 GTSNPN, CDR2 SVGIG (reference sequence). Trimming cost V 1 base and J 9 bases; bases outside gene matches: 16. This CDR3 has 16 residues. The specimen sequenced was PBMCs. The V and J genes are TRBV30 and TRBJ2-7; 9 positions match TRBD2. The TCR comes from a man aged 60 to 75 in good health and CMV-seropositive. CDR3 sequence (DNA): TGTGCCTGGAGTGGTCAAGGGGGACTAGCCTATCTGGGGCAGTACTTC. Translation gives CAWSGQGGLAYLGQYF.